The 3 T cell receptor beta chains reported below all come from one sample, sequenced in a study of metastatic and nonmetastatic thyroid tumors. Each patient came to thyroid surgery without any prior treatment (of any kind). TCRdb recomputed clones from the PCR reads via MiXCR. The sample has 25,000 to 30,000 clones, over 20% seen once. Sequences were obtained from blood. These receptors were collected from a female donor with papillary thyroid cancer or a benign thyroid nodule (not recorded which). Some clones in this sample may be carry-over from other donors' samples.

Of note for this clone: The germline gene is not matched at one end of the junction; a read error may be the cause. This chain joins TRBV19 and TRBJ1-2; 9 bases fit TRBD1. This CDR3 has 12 amino acids. Germline V lookup: CDR1 LNHDA, CDR2 SQIVND (reference sequence). Here the CDR3 reads CASRTGVCGYTF. CDR3 nucleotides: TGCGCCAGTCGGACAGGGGTATGTGGCTACACCTTC.

This clone was counted at least ten times. J is TRBJ1-1 and V is TRBV5-1; D gene unclear. This CDR3 region has 13 residues. The V and J ends lost 0 bases and 3 bases respectively, with 6 bases between them. The V gene's germline CDR1 is SGHRS and CDR2 YFSETQ. The CDR3 here is CASSLDDDTEAFF. Written as DNA, the CDR3 is TGCGCCAGCAGCTTGGATGACGACACTGAAGCTTTCTTT. The whole variable domain, remainder taken from reference TRBV5-1 and TRBJ1-1, is KAGVTQTPRYLIKTRGQQVTLSCSPISGHRSVSWYQQTPGQGLQFLFEYFSETQRNKGNFPGRFSGRQFSNSRSEMNVSTLELGDSALYLCASSLDDDTEAFFGQGTRLTVV.

This clone has ten or more counts. The rearrangement joins TRBV6-2 or TRBV6-3 to TRBJ2-7, with 9 bases fitting TRBD1. Germline V lookup: CDR1 MNHEY, CDR2 SVGEGT. The CDR3 consists of 13 residues. V shed 4 bases and J 6 bases; nucleotides not matched to a gene: 4. Here the CDR3 DNA reads TGTGCCAGCAGTTTTGGGACAGGGTCCGAGCAGTACTTC. It specifies CASSFGTGSEQYF.